This passage covers 11 T cell receptor beta chains from one sample sequenced in a study of CD4+ T cells in melanoma. Clones were sequenced by immunoSEQ multiplex PCR, and TCRdb holds only the in-frame ones, with some missing. The profile shows 10,000 to 13,000 clones, roughly three quarters of them singletons. The sample comprised cells from a culture (not recorded whether cultured in vitro). The receptors come from a human donor with melanoma.

The chain has TRBV11-3 and TRBJ2-3, with 7 bases that match TRBD1. The CDR3 has 14 residues. Germline values: CDR1 SGHNT, CDR2 YENEEA. The V segment lost 6 bases and the J segment 0 bases; nucleotides outside the gene matches: 3. CDR3 sequence: CASSLGGSTDTQYF. CDR3 sequence (DNA): TGTGCCAGCAGTCTAGGGGGCAGCACAGATACGCAGTATTTT.

This chain links TRBV7-9 with TRBJ2-5, with TRBD1 as a possible D gene (5 bases). The J call may not be correct, given that the DNA end is closer to TRBJ2-7. From germline, CDR1 is SEHNR and CDR2 FQNEAQ (reference sequence). This CDR3 region has 15 residues. The CDR3 region is CASSLRTDTSYEQYF. For the CDR3, the DNA is TGTGCCAGCAGCCTCAGAACGGACACCTCCTACGAGCAGTACTTC.

The CDR3: CASSSRGEGLNTEAFF. The CDR3 nucleotides are TGTGCCAGCAGCTCTAGAGGGGAGGGGCTGAACACTGAAGCTTTCTTT. V and J are TRBV11-2 and TRBJ1-1; D perhaps matches TRBD1 (5 bases). Germline V CDR1 and CDR2: SGHAT, FQNNGV. The CDR3 is made up of 16 amino acids. Trimming shortened V by 4 bases and J by 0 bases, and 15 bases separated the two germline ends.

The gene calls are TRBV10-3 and TRBJ1-1; 7 bases align to TRBD1. The CDR3 is 16 residues long. The germline CDR1 and CDR2 sequences are ENHRY and SYGVKD. Trimming at V came to 7 bases and at J to 4 bases, leaving 15 bases not matched to a gene. In DNA, the CDR3 is TGTGCCATCAAAGGGGCCCCGGGACAGCGCGGCACTGAAGCTTTCTTT. This translates into CAIKGAPGQRGTEAFF.

The V call is TRBV5-8, the J call TRBJ2-7; 9 nucleotides agree with TRBD1. This CDR3 has 13 residues. Trimming took 3 bases from V and 4 from J; bases not matched to a gene: 2. Per germline, CDR1 SGHTS and CDR2 YDEGEE. The CDR3 here is CASSSDRGYEQYF. CDR3 DNA: TGTGCCAGCAGCTCCGACAGGGGGTACGAGCAGTACTTC.

This chain joins TRBV7-8 and TRBJ2-2; a possible D gene is TRBD1 (5 bases). The CDR3 has 13 residues. With 6 bases removed from V and 1 base from J, the gap between germline ends came to 6 bases. CDR1 and CDR2 (germline): SGHVS, FQNEAQ. The CDR3 DNA is TGTGCCAGCAGTACAGGGAACACCGGGGAGCTGTTTTTT. It codes for CASSTGNTGELFF.

Worth noting for this clone: The sample carries other DNA sequences with the same CDR3. This chain links TRBV6-5 with TRBJ1-1, with TRBD1 matching over 7 bases. The length of the CDR3 is 13 residues. With 6 bases clipped from V and 1 base from J, the junction kept 2 bases outside the gene matches. Looked up from germline, CDR1 is MNHEY and CDR2 is SVGAGI. The CDR3 DNA follows: TGTGCCAGCAGCAGACAGGGGAACACTGAAGCTTTCTTT. It encodes CASSRQGNTEAFF.

This rearrangement joins TRBV30 to TRBJ1-6; D is unclear. CDR3 length: 13 residues. V dropped 0 bases and J dropped 5 bases, with 5 bases sitting between them. Germline CDR1 and CDR2: GTSNPN and SVGIG (reference sequence). As DNA, the CDR3 is TGTGCCTGGAGTGTACGGAATAATTCACCCCTCCACTTT. It translates to CAWSVRNNSPLHF.

The V call is TRBV7-8, the J call TRBJ1-1; no clear D gene. CDR1 is SGHVS, CDR2 FQNEAQ, per germline. V lost 5 bases and J lost 0, with 7 bases in between. The CDR3 length is 13 residues. Here the CDR3 reads CASSVTVNTEAFF. CDR3 nucleotide sequence: TGTGCCAGCAGCGTGACGGTGAACACTGAAGCTTTCTTT.

The rearrangement uses TRBV15 and TRBJ2-3; possible D gene TRBD2, 5 bases. Per the germline V gene, CDR1 is LNHNV and CDR2 is YYDKDF (reference sequence). The CDR3 consists of 16 residues. Trimming cost V 0 bases and J 0 bases, with 10 bases left between them. In DNA form, the CDR3 reads TGTGCCACCAGCAGAGATCGGGGTCCTAGCACAGATACGCAGTATTTT. Its translation is CATSRDRGPSTDTQYF.

The chain uses TRBV19 and TRBJ2-2; D not certain. Germline CDR1 is LNHDA and CDR2 is SQIVND (reference sequence). The CDR3 length is 12 residues. Trimming stripped 4 bases from V and 6 bases from J, with 6 bases between. This chain's CDR3 is CASSRQSGELFF. The CDR3 nucleotides read TGTGCCAGTAGTAGACAATCCGGGGAGCTGTTTTTT.